Shown below are 3 T cell receptor beta chains from a single sample sequenced in a study of blood T cell repertoires in COVID-19. Here immunoSEQ multiplex PCR was the method, and the copy in TCRdb shows in-frame clones only, minus some. The table records just under 95,000 clones, 80% of them present only once. The sample taken for sequencing was peripheral blood. The receptors were gathered from a man in his fifties who had recovered from COVID-19.

This clone was counted a few times. This chain uses TRBV18 with TRBJ1-5; the D gene is possibly TRBD1 (5 bases). The CDR3 totals 16 residues. V lost 3 bases and J 6 bases, leaving 18 bases between the germline ends. The germline CDR1 and CDR2 sequences are KGHSH and LQKENI. The CDR3 nucleotides read TGTGCCAGCTCACCGTTCTCGGCAGGGTCTGGTCAGCCCCAGCATTTT. It yields the protein CASSPFSAGSGQPQHF. Supplemented by reference TRBV18 and TRBJ1-5, the full variable domain reads NAGVMQNPRHLVRRRGQEARLRCSPMKGHSHVYWYRQLPEEGLKFMVYLQKENIIDESGMPKERFSAEFPKEGPSILRIQQVVRGDSAAYFCASSPFSAGSGQPQHFGDGTRLSIL.

The rearrangement uses TRBV5-1 and TRBJ2-7, with D possibly TRBD1 on 6 matching bases. This CDR3 contains 14 residues. V was pared by 0 bases and J by 2 bases, with 9 bases between. Germline CDR1 and CDR2: SGHRS and YFSETQ. The CDR3, as DNA: TGCGCCAGCAGCTTGGAACAGGGAGCCTACGAGCAGTACTTC. Protein: CASSLEQGAYEQYF.

The rearrangement links TRBV4-3 to TRBJ1-6; tentative D call: TRBD1 (5 bases). The ends were cut back, 9 bases at V and 6 bases at J, with 12 bases in the middle. The length of the CDR3 is 13 residues. Germline loops: CDR1 LGHNA, CDR2 YSLEER. CDR3 bases: TGCGCCAGTTCCAGGGTGAGTAATTCACCCCTCCACTTT. This encodes CASSRVSNSPLHF.